The 5 T cell receptor beta chains presented below share a single source sample, sequenced in a study of blood T cell repertoires in COVID-19. Profiling relied on immunoSEQ multiplex PCR, and the TCRdb table lists in-frame clones only, not all of them. The sample shows around 99,000 clones, about nine tenths of them seen only once. Sequencing used peripheral blood. The source of these receptors is a human donor in a cohort sampled during active COVID-19.

The gene calls are TRBV2 and TRBJ1-5, with a weak D call TRBD1 (5 bases). The germline gives CDR1 SNHLY, CDR2 FYNNEI. This CDR3 is built from 14 residues. Trimming took 3 bases from V and 6 from J, leaving 12 bases between them. The CDR3 protein is CASSDGGRLQPQHF. DNA for the CDR3: TGTGCCAGCAGTGATGGGGGGAGGCTTCAGCCCCAGCATTTT.

The chain carries TRBV2 and TRBJ2-3; tentative D call: TRBD1 (6 bases). The CDR3 has 12 amino acids. V was pared by 11 bases and J by 6 bases, with 15 bases between. The germline V gene encodes CDR1 SNHLY and CDR2 FYNNEI. The CDR3 sequence is CASQGVSDTQYF. CDR3 coding DNA: TGTGCCTCACAGGGAGTTTCTGATACGCAGTATTTT.

This sequence joins TRBV5-6 and TRBJ1-4, with D tentatively TRBD1 (5 bases). V was clipped by 1 base and J by 5 bases, with 12 bases between them. Germline V gene lookup returns CDR1 SGHDT and CDR2 YYEEEE. The CDR3 consists of 15 residues. This CDR3 reads CASSLTRVTNEKLFF. The DNA for the CDR3 is TGTGCCAGCAGCTTGACCAGGGTAACCAATGAAAAACTGTTTTTT. The full variable domain, completed using reference TRBV5-6 and TRBJ1-4, is DAGVTQSPTHLIKTRGQQVTLRCSPKSGHDTVSWYQQALGQGPQFIFQYYEEEERQRGNFPDRFSGHQFPNYSSELNVNALLLGDSALYLCASSLTRVTNEKLFFGSGTQLSVL.

The chain joins TRBV7-2 to TRBJ2-3; weak D call: TRBD2 (7 bases). Germline CDR1 is SGHTA and CDR2 is FQGNSA. This CDR3 contains 16 residues. Trimming stripped 5 bases from V and 1 base from J, with 16 bases between. As DNA, the CDR3 is TGTGCCAGCAGCCCATGGGCGGGGGCAGGCACAGATACGCAGTATTTT. Translating it yields CASSPWAGAGTDTQYF.

The rearrangement links TRBV5-1 to TRBJ1-1; the match to TRBD1 covers 7 bases. CDR3 length equals 15 residues. V gave up 2 bases and J gave up 1 base; unmatched junction bases: 5. Germline V gene sequence: CDR1 SGHRS, CDR2 YFSETQ. The CDR3 region is CASSFTGTENTEAFF. The DNA of the CDR3 is TGCGCCAGCAGCTTTACCGGGACAGAGAACACTGAAGCTTTCTTT.